Many counts were recorded for the clone carrying this TCR beta chain. The antigen is not known. TCRdb used MiXCR to reprocess the 5' RACE reads, holding one entry per CDR3 protein. The repertoire includes around 69,000 distinct CDR3 sequences, under 5% of them detected once, and 6.5% to 7.5% sits in the top ten. This sample was taken from a study of neurological immune-mediated disorders. Findings of the study overall: The phylogenetic placement of 18 of 34 multiple sclerosis patients' repertoires in one related-CDR3 cluster constitutes a possible signature.

The clonotype comes from a man under 40 with multiple sclerosis. Sequenced: PBMCs.

The CDR3 sequence: CASSPPLGTYEQYF. For the CDR3, the DNA is TGTGCCAGCAGTCCTCCGCTAGGGACCTACGAGCAGTACTTC. The rearrangement joins TRBV6-5 to TRBJ2-7; D not certain. There are 14 residues in the CDR3. Trimming left V 5 bases short and J 2 bases short, with 13 bases between. Per the germline V gene, CDR1 is MNHEY and CDR2 is SVGAGI.